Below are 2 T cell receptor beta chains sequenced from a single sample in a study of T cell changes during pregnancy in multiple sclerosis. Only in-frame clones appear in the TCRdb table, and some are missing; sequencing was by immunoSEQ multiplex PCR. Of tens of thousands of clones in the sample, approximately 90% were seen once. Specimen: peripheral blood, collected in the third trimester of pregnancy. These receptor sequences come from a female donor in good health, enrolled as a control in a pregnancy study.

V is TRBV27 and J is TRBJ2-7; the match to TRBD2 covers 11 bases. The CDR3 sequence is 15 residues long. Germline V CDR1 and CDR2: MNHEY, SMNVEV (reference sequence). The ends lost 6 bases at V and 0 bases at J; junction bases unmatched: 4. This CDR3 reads CASRLAGGYSYEQYF. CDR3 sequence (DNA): TGTGCCAGCAGGCTAGCGGGAGGTTACTCCTACGAGCAGTACTTC.

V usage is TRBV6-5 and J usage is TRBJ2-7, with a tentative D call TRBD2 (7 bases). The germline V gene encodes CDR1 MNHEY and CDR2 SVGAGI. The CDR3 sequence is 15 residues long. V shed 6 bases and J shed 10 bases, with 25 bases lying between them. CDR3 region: CASREQGGRAGAQYF. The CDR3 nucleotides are TGTGCCAGCAGGGAACAGGGAGGGAGAGCAGGGGCTCAGTACTTC.